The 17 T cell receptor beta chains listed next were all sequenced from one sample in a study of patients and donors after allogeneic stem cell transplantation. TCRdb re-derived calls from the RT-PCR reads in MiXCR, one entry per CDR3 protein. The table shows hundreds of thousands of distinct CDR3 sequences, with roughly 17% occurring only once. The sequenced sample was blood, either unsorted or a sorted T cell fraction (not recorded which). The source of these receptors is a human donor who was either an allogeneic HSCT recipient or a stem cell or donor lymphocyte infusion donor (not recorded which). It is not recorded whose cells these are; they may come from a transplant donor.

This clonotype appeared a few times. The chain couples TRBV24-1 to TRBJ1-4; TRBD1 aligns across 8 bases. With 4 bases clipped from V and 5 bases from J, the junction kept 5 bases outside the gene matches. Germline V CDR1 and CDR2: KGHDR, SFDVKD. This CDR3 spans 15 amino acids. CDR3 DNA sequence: TGTGCCACCAGTGACTCAGGGGGCTTGAATGAAAAACTGTTTTTT. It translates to CATSDSGGLNEKLFF.

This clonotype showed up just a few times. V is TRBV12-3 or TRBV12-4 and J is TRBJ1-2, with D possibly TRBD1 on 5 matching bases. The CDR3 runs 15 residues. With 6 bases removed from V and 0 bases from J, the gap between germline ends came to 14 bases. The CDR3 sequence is CASSSRGASNYGYTF. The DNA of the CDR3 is TGTGCCAGCAGCTCCCGGGGCGCCTCTAACTATGGCTACACCTTC.

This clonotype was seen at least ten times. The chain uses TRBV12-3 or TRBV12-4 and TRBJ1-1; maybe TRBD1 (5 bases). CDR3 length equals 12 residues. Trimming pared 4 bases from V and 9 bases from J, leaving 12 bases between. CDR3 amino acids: CASSYSQDKAFF. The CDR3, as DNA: TGTGCCAGCAGTTATTCCCAGGACAAAGCTTTCTTT.

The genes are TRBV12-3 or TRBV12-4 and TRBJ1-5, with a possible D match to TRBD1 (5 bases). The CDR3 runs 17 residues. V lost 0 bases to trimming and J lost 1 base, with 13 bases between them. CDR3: CASSLAGRVRSNQPQHF. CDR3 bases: TGTGCCAGCAGTTTAGCGGGCAGGGTGAGAAGCAATCAGCCCCAGCATTTT.

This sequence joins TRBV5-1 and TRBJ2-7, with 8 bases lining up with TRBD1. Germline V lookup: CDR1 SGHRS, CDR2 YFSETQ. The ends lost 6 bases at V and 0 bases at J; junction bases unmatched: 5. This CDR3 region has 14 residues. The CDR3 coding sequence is TGCGCCAGCAATAAACAGGGGGTCTCCTACGAGCAGTACTTC. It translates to CASNKQGVSYEQYF.

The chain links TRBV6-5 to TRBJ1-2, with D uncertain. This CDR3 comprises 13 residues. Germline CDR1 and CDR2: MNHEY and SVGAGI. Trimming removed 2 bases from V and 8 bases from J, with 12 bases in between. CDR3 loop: CASSYGRRGGYTF. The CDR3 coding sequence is TGTGCCAGCAGTTACGGACGACGAGGCGGCTACACCTTC.

The CDR3 loop is CASSILAGDRPPYNEQFF. CDR3 sequence (DNA): TGTGCCAGTAGTATCCTAGCGGGGGACCGTCCTCCCTACAATGAGCAGTTCTTC. V and J are TRBV19 and TRBJ2-1, with 10 bases matching TRBD2. V lost 3 bases to trimming and J lost 2 bases; unmatched junction nucleotides: 10. CDR3 length: 18 amino acids. Germline CDR1 and CDR2: LNHDA and SQIVND (reference sequence).

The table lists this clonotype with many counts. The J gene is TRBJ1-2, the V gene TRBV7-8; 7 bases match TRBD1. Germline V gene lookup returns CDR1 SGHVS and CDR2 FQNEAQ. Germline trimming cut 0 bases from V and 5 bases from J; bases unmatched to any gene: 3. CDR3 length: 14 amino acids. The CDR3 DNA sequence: TGTGCCAGCAGCTTAGCGCCGGGACAGTATGGCTACACCTTC. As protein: CASSLAPGQYGYTF.

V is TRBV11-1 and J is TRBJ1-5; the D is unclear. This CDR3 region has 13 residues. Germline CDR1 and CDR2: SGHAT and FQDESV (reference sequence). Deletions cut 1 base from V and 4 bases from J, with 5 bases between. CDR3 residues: CASSLDANQPQHF. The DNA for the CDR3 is TGTGCCAGCAGCTTAGACGCAAATCAGCCCCAGCATTTT.

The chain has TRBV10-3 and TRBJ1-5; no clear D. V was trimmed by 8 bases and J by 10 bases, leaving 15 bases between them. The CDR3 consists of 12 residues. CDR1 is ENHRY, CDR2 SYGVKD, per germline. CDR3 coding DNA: TGTGCCATCGCGGCTGGAGGTCCCCCCCAGCATTTT. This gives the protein CAIAAGGPPQHF.

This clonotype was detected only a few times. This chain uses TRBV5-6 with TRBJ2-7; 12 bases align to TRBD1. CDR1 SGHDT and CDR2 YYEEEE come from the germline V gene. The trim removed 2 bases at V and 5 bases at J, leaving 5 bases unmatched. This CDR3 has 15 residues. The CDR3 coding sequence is TGTGCCAGCAGCTTATCCGGGACAGGGGGCCACGAGCAGTACTTC. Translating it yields CASSLSGTGGHEQYF.

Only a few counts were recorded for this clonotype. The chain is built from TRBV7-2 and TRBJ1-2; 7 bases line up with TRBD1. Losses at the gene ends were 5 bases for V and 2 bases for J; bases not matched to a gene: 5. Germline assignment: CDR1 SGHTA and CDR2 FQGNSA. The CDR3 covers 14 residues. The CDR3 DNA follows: TGTGCCAGCAGCCCTAAACAGGGGAACTATGGCTACACCTTC. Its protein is CASSPKQGNYGYTF.

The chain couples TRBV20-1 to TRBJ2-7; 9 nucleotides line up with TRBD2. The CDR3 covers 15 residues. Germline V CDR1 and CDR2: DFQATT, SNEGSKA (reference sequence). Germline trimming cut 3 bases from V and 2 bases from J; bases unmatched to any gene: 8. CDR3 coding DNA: TGCAGTGCTAGTGTCCCTAGCGGGGCCACCTACGAGCAGTACTTC. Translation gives CSASVPSGATYEQYF.

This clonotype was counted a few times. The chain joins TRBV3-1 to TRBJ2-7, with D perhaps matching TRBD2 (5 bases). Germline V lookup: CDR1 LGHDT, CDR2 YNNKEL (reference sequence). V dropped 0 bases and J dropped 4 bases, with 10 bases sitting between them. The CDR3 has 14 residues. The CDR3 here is CASSQDKRCYEQYF. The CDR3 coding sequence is TGTGCCAGCAGCCAAGATAAGCGGTGTTACGAGCAGTACTTC.

The CDR3 region has the DNA TGCGCCAGCAGCTCGACCGGGACAGTGAACACCGGGGAGCTGTTTTTT. Translated, it gives CASSSTGTVNTGELFF. The J gene is TRBJ2-2, the V gene TRBV5-1; 7 bases align to TRBD1. This CDR3 spans 16 amino acids. From germline, CDR1 is SGHRS and CDR2 YFSETQ. With V trimmed by 3 bases and J by 1 base, 6 bases remained unmatched. The variable domain in full, with the rest retrieved from reference TRBV5-1 and TRBJ2-2, is KAGVTQTPRYLIKTRGQQVTLSCSPISGHRSVSWYQQTPGQGLQFLFEYFSETQRNKGNFPGRFSGRQFSNSRSEMNVSTLELGDSALYLCASSSTGTVNTGELFFGEGSRLTVL.

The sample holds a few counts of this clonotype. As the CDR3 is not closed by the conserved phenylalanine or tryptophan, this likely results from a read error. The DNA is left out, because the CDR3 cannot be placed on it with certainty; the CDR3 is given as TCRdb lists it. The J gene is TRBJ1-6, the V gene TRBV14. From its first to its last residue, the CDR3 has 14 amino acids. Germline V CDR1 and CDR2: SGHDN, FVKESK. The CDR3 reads CASSLMRYNSPLQL.

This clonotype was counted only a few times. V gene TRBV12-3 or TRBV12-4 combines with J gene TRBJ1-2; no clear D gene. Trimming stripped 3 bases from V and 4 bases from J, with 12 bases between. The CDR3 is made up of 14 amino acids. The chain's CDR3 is CASSFPGGFYGYTF. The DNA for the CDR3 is TGTGCCAGCAGTTTTCCCGGCGGCTTCTATGGCTACACCTTC.